Given below is one TCR beta chain in context. The record originates from a study of CD8 T cells in Susac syndrome. Random hexamers served to reverse transcribe about 0.5 to 1 ug RNA. The immunoSEQ assay covered 54 Vbeta and 13 Jbeta segments for CDR3. TCRdb reprocessed the immunoSEQ multiplex PCR reads via MiXCR and lists one record per CDR3 protein. The sample has 50,000 to 65,000 distinct CDR3 sequences, around 90% seen once; the top ten hold 0.15% to 0.25%. This sequence originates from a human donor in good health. Sample: CD8+ T cells from PBMCs.

CDR3 coding DNA: TGTGCCAGCAGCCCGATCCATTGGGGGGAGCTGTTTTTT. The encoded protein is CASSPIHWGELFF. The chain couples TRBV28 to TRBJ2-2; D is ambiguous. The CDR3 extends over 13 amino acids. Between the trimmed V and J ends, which lost 6 bases and 8 bases, there was a span of 13 bases. The germline gives CDR1 MDHEN, CDR2 SYDVKM.